The 30 T cell receptor beta chains below were found in one sample sequenced in a study of T cells in Graves' hyperthyroidism and ophthalmopathy. Amplification yielded TCR beta CDR3 regions, with RNA transcripts as the source. HTBI primers were employed in a first-round RT-PCR of the TCR CDR3. MiXCR was run by TCRdb on the multiplex PCR reads, yielding one entry per CDR3 protein. Among around 800,000 distinct CDR3 sequences, 38% were seen once, and the ten largest hold approximately 8.7%. Sequencing was done on a sample of blood. These receptors were obtained from a man younger than 30 with Graves' hyperthyroidism.

This clonotype was seen a few times. The chain uses TRBV7-9 and TRBJ1-5; a possible D gene is TRBD1 (5 bases). Germline values: CDR1 SEHNR, CDR2 FQNEAQ (reference sequence). Between the trimmed V and J ends, which lost 3 bases and 7 bases, there was a span of 19 bases. There are 16 residues in the CDR3. CDR3 residues: CASSLYNSTVEQPQHF. The CDR3 DNA reads TGTGCCAGCAGCTTGTATAATTCGACAGTCGAGCAGCCCCAGCATTTT.

The rearrangement uses TRBV12-3 or TRBV12-4 and TRBJ2-7; TRBD1 agrees at 9 bases. The CDR3 length is 15 residues. The V gene end was trimmed by 6 bases and the J gene end by 5 bases; junction bases not matched to a gene: 11. The CDR3 coding sequence is TGTGCCAGCAGCTTAACCGGGACAGGGTTGGACGAGCAGTACTTC. It yields the protein CASSLTGTGLDEQYF.

V and J are TRBV7-9 and TRBJ2-6, with TRBD1 matching 7 bases. V shed 4 bases, J shed 0 bases, and the junction held 3 bases outside the gene matches. Germline lookup yields CDR1 SEHNR and CDR2 FQNEAQ (reference sequence). The CDR3 is made up of 16 amino acids. The CDR3 region is CASSWTGRSGANVLTF. The CDR3 nucleotides are TGTGCCAGCAGCTGGACAGGACGCTCTGGGGCCAACGTCCTGACTTTC.

This clonotype was seen at least ten times. V gene TRBV7-9 combines with J gene TRBJ2-7; a weak D match, TRBD2 (5 bases). This CDR3 comprises 14 residues. The V and J ends lost 5 bases and 3 bases respectively, with 14 bases between them. In germline, CDR1 is SEHNR, CDR2 FQNEAQ (reference sequence). This CDR3 is CASSNSEALYEQYF. Here the CDR3 DNA reads TGTGCCAGCAGCAACTCGGAGGCACTCTACGAGCAGTACTTC.

The chain uses TRBV7-8 and TRBJ2-6; a weak D match, TRBD1 (6 bases). The CDR3 is made up of 19 amino acids. Germline assignment: CDR1 SGHVS and CDR2 FQNEAQ. With 1 base removed from V and 3 bases from J, the gap between germline ends came to 19 bases. The CDR3 sequence is CASSLGGTNKRFGANVLTF. Here the CDR3 DNA reads TGTGCCAGCAGCTTAGGAGGGACAAACAAACGGTTTGGGGCCAACGTCCTGACTTTC. Supplemented by reference TRBV7-8 and TRBJ2-6, the full variable domain reads GAGVSQSPRYKVAKRGQDVALRCDPISGHVSLFWYQQALGQGPEFLTYFQNEAQLDKSGLPSDRFFAERPEGSVSTLKIQRTQQEDSAVYLCASSLGGTNKRFGANVLTFGAGSRLTVL.

The chain uses TRBV10-3 and TRBJ1-2; D uncertain. There are 14 residues in the CDR3. V was pared by 0 bases and J by 6 bases, with 11 bases between. From germline, CDR1 is ENHRY and CDR2 SYGVKD. Here the CDR3 reads CAISESNWADGYTF. The CDR3 nucleotides are TGTGCCATCAGTGAGTCGAACTGGGCAGATGGCTACACCTTC.

In this sample, this clonotype turned up many times. The chain is built from TRBV25-1 and TRBJ2-6; the match to TRBD1 covers 8 bases. The J segment lost 0 bases and the V segment lost 4 bases, leaving 8 bases of the junction unmatched. This CDR3 has 18 residues. The germline CDR1 and CDR2 sequences are MGHDK and SYGVNS. In DNA, the CDR3 is TGTGCCAGCAGTGGCACGACAGGGGCCGACTCTGGGGCCAACGTCCTGACTTTC. Protein: CASSGTTGADSGANVLTF.

On this clonotype: One end of the junction fails to match germline, which may point to a read error. V usage is TRBV7-3 and J usage is TRBJ2-7, with D perhaps matching TRBD1 or TRBD2 (5 bases each). The CDR3 is 17 residues long. The germline gives CDR1 SGHTA, CDR2 FQGTGA. The CDR3: CASSQGATGGRFYEQYF. CDR3 nucleotide sequence: TGCGCCAGCAGCCAAGGGGCCACCGGAGGCCGATTTTACGAGCAGTACTTC.

This clonotype was counted many times. The V call is TRBV29-1, the J call TRBJ2-5; D might be TRBD1 (5 bases). V was trimmed by 3 bases and J by 8 bases, leaving 16 bases between them. The CDR3 totals 13 residues. The germline V gene has CDR1 SQVTM and CDR2 ANQGSEA. The CDR3 sequence is CSVEWAAGYTQYF. As DNA, the CDR3 is TGCAGCGTTGAGTGGGCGGCAGGGTATACCCAGTACTTC.

The chain employs TRBV2 and TRBJ1-5; D gene unclear. The CDR3 contains 16 residues. Trimming pared 6 bases from V and 0 bases from J, leaving 15 bases between. Germline values: CDR1 SNHLY, CDR2 FYNNEI. The CDR3 sequence: CASRDAGSYSNQPQHF. The DNA for the CDR3 is TGTGCCAGCAGGGATGCAGGATCCTATAGCAATCAGCCCCAGCATTTT.

The chain joins TRBV15 to TRBJ1-5; 7 bases align to TRBD1. The CDR3 runs to 16 residues. After removal of 4 bases from V and 4 bases from J, the junction contained 10 bases not matched to a gene. In germline, CDR1 is LNHNV, CDR2 YYDKDF (reference sequence). CDR3 residues: CATSTFDREGNQPQHF. Here the CDR3 DNA reads TGTGCCACCAGCACCTTCGACAGGGAGGGAAATCAGCCCCAGCATTTT.

The rearrangement joins TRBV10-3 to TRBJ1-1; 7 bases line up with TRBD1. V lost 6 bases to trimming and J lost 3 bases; unmatched junction nucleotides: 7. This CDR3 has 14 residues. Germline V gene sequence: CDR1 ENHRY, CDR2 SYGVKD. The CDR3 nucleotides are TGTGCCATCAGGCAGACAGGGCAGGACACTGAAGCTTTCTTT. Protein: CAIRQTGQDTEAFF.

The genes are TRBV5-1 and TRBJ1-1; no firm D call. The CDR3 consists of 15 residues. V was cut by 4 bases and J by 0 bases, with 13 bases left in between. Per germline, CDR1 SGHRS and CDR2 YFSETQ. The CDR3 loop reads CASSLPGDMNTEAFF. For the CDR3, the DNA is TGCGCCAGCAGCCTACCTGGTGATATGAACACTGAAGCTTTCTTT.

This clonotype showed up many times. This chain joins TRBV4-1 and TRBJ1-1, with D unresolved. V lost 4 bases and J 4 bases, leaving 10 bases between the germline ends. The CDR3 runs 13 residues. The germline gives CDR1 MGHRA, CDR2 YSYEKL. CDR3 amino acids: CASSPGMGTEAFF. CDR3 nucleotide sequence: TGCGCCAGCAGCCCCGGGATGGGCACTGAAGCTTTCTTT.

This clonotype showed up many times. The chain employs TRBV6-1 and TRBJ1-5; the match to TRBD1 covers 10 bases. V shed 2 bases and J 11 bases; nucleotides not matched to a gene: 12. Germline values: CDR1 MNHNS, CDR2 SASEGT. The CDR3 covers 16 residues. CDR3 in DNA: TGTGCCAGCAGTGAATGGGGACAGGGGAATGTAGGGTCCCAGCATTTT. Its protein product is CASSEWGQGNVGSQHF.

CDR3 in amino acids: CASSLSTVNTGELFF. CDR3 bases: TGCGCCAGCAGCTTGTCTACAGTGAACACCGGGGAGCTGTTTTTT. The genes are TRBV5-1 and TRBJ2-2; D gene ambiguous. V was pared by 1 base and J by 1 base, with 8 bases between. Germline V lookup: CDR1 SGHRS, CDR2 YFSETQ. The CDR3 is 15 residues long. The complete variable domain, with remaining parts taken from reference TRBV5-1 and TRBJ2-2, reads KAGVTQTPRYLIKTRGQQVTLSCSPISGHRSVSWYQQTPGQGLQFLFEYFSETQRNKGNFPGRFSGRQFSNSRSEMNVSTLELGDSALYLCASSLSTVNTGELFFGEGSRLTVL.

The CDR3 DNA reads TGTGCCAGCAGCCCCTACGCAGAGACCCAGTACTTC. Its translation is CASSPYAETQYF. The V gene is TRBV3-1, the J gene TRBJ2-5; D unclear. The germline V gene encodes CDR1 LGHDT and CDR2 YNNKEL (reference sequence). V was pared by 4 bases and J by 4 bases, with 7 bases between. The CDR3 contains 12 residues.

The chain joins TRBV6-1 to TRBJ1-5; a possible D gene is TRBD1 (5 bases). The CDR3 has 17 amino acids. CDR1 MNHNS and CDR2 SASEGT come from the germline V gene. The germline V and J ends were trimmed by 6 bases and 3 bases, with 21 bases remaining between them. CDR3 sequence reads: CASRRGGASGINQPQHF. DNA for the CDR3: TGTGCCAGCAGGCGGGGAGGGGCGTCTGGAATCAATCAGCCCCAGCATTTT.

Regarding this clonotype: A much larger clone is a single base away; this may be a read error. The rearrangement uses TRBV10-2 and TRBJ2-7; D is unresolved. Trimming pared 3 bases from V and 4 bases from J, leaving 19 bases between. The CDR3 extends over 16 amino acids. Germline V gene lookup returns CDR1 WSHSY and CDR2 SAAADI. CDR3 region: CASSEGMVGFGYEQYF. In DNA, the CDR3 is TGCGCCAGCAGTGAAGGGATGGTGGGATTTGGGTACGAGCAGTACTTC.

The CDR3 bases are TGTGCCAGCAGCTTACCCAGGACAGGCAGGGGACAATACGAGCAGTTCTTC. Protein sequence: CASSLPRTGRGQYEQFF. V is TRBV7-2 and J is TRBJ2-7; 7 bases map to TRBD1. The J call may be in error: the DNA end matches TRBJ2-1 better. CDR3 length: 17 residues. Germline CDR1 reads SGHTA; CDR2 reads FQGNSA.

Notes on this clonotype: A much larger clone lies a single base off, so this may be a read error. J is TRBJ1-6 and V is TRBV7-9; the D is unclear. This CDR3 region has 15 residues. CDR1 is SEHNR, CDR2 FQNEAQ, per germline (reference sequence). V was cut by 1 base and J by 10 bases, with 14 bases left in between. DNA of the CDR3: TGTGCCAGCAGCTTAGAACTGGCAGACCGGTCACCCCTCCACTTT. The encoded protein is CASSLELADRSPLHF. The full variable domain, rest sourced from reference TRBV7-9 and TRBJ1-6, is DTGVSQNPRHKITKRGQNVTFRCDPISEHNRLYWYRQTLGQGPEFLTYFQNEAQLEKSRLLSDRFSAERPKGSFSTLEIQRTEQGDSAMYLCASSLELADRSPLHFGNGTRLTVT.

This clonotype was counted a few times. The V call is TRBV4-2, the J call TRBJ1-1; D is ambiguous. The V gene's germline CDR1 is LGHNA and CDR2 YNFKEQ. The CDR3 extends over 14 amino acids. V was shortened by 0 bases and J by 1 base, with 6 bases between the two germline ends. The CDR3 spells CASSQDVWNTEAFF. Here the CDR3 DNA reads TGTGCCAGCAGCCAAGATGTCTGGAACACTGAAGCTTTCTTT.

This clonotype turned up a few times. The J gene is TRBJ1-5, the V gene TRBV19, with D maybe TRBD1 (5 bases). V gave up 2 bases and J gave up 3 bases, with 8 bases separating them. CDR1 and CDR2 from the germline V gene are LNHDA and SQIVND (reference sequence). This CDR3 is 14 amino acids long. The CDR3 sequence is CASSIRDVNQPQHF. DNA of the CDR3: TGTGCCAGTAGTATACGGGACGTCAATCAGCCCCAGCATTTT. Looking up the rest from reference TRBV19 and TRBJ1-5 gives the full variable domain: DGGITQSPKYLFRKEGQNVTLSCEQNLNHDAMYWYRQDPGQGLRLIYYSQIVNDFQKGDIAEGYSVSREKKESFPLTVTSAQKNPTAFYLCASSIRDVNQPQHFGDGTRLSIL.

The V and J genes are TRBV7-2 and TRBJ2-7, with D unclear. V was cut by 4 bases and J by 6 bases, with 13 bases left in between. Germline V gene lookup returns CDR1 SGHTA and CDR2 FQGNSA. This CDR3 contains 13 residues. The CDR3 loop reads CASSSVGSGEQYF. CDR3 coding DNA: TGTGCCAGCAGCTCGGTGGGCTCGGGCGAGCAGTACTTC.

Regarding this clonotype: Here the CDR3 omits its conserved ending phenylalanine or tryptophan, so a read error is the likely source. No DNA is shown, since the ends of the CDR3 on it are uncertain; the CDR3 is the one TCRdb lists. V and J are TRBV7-9 and TRBJ2-7; the D call in the table, TRBD2, was not verified against the DNA. Germline values: CDR1 SEHNR, CDR2 FQNEAQ (reference sequence). Both ends counted, the CDR3 spans 10 residues. The CDR3 sequence is CASSHGPLHL.

This clonotype appeared a few times. The CDR3 region is CASSFQGKNSPLHF. The DNA of the CDR3 is TGTGCCAGCAGTTTTCAGGGGAAAAATTCACCCCTCCACTTT. The rearrangement uses TRBV12-3 or TRBV12-4 and TRBJ1-6, with D maybe TRBD1 (6 bases). This CDR3 has 14 amino acids. Deletions cut 3 bases from V and 7 bases from J, with 10 bases between.

J is TRBJ1-4 and V is TRBV7-9; D uncertain. From germline, CDR1 is SEHNR and CDR2 FQNEAQ (reference sequence). The germline V and J ends were trimmed by 3 bases and 5 bases, with 13 bases remaining between them. The CDR3 extends over 15 amino acids. In DNA, the CDR3 is TGTGCCAGCAGCTTCTTCGGCAATGAGAATGAAAAACTGTTTTTT. It encodes CASSFFGNENEKLFF.

This clonotype has more than one count but fewer than ten. Germline and junction disagree at one end, which may indicate a read error. The chain combines TRBV10-3 with TRBJ2-7; D is perhaps TRBD2 (5 bases). The CDR3 has 15 residues. In germline, CDR1 is ENHRY, CDR2 SYGVKD. DNA for the CDR3: TGTGCCAGCAGTGAAGCAGGCGAGGGCTCCTACGAGCAGTACTTC. Its protein is CASSEAGEGSYEQYF.

As concerns this clonotype: One junction end does not reproduce the germline sequence, and a read error may be involved. This chain links TRBV2 with TRBJ2-5; TRBD2 might be the D (6 bases). Germline V gene lookup returns CDR1 SNHLY and CDR2 FYNNEI. This CDR3 is 13 amino acids long. The DNA for the CDR3 is TGTCCCAGCAGTCCTAAGGGAGGCGAGACCCAGTACTTC. It translates to CPSSPKGGETQYF.

This clonotype was detected a few times. The chain is built from TRBV7-6 and TRBJ2-7; D may correspond to TRBD1 or TRBD2 (6 bases each). The CDR3 covers 14 residues. Germline assignment: CDR1 SGHVS and CDR2 FNYEAQ. Trimming shortened V by 4 bases and J by 4 bases, and 14 bases separated the two germline ends. The CDR3 coding sequence is TGTGCCAGCAGCTCAGGGGAGGCACCTTACGAGCAGTACTTC. Translation gives CASSSGEAPYEQYF.